Here is one T cell receptor (beta chain) with its context. This sample is drawn from a study of monozygotic twins with inflammatory bowel disease. TCRdb derives one entry per CDR3 protein from the 5' RACE reads, leaving out DNA. This repertoire comprises roughly 320,000 distinct CDR3 sequences; its ten largest clones make up over 5%. The TCR originated in a human donor with ulcerative colitis or Crohn's disease, or a healthy co-twin of an affected twin (not recorded which). What was sequenced was blood.

This CDR3 is CASRHRGADTQYF. The chain combines TRBV12-3 or TRBV12-4 with TRBJ2-3; TCRdb returns TRBD1, unconfirmable since there is no DNA. This CDR3 has 13 residues.